This record concerns one TCR beta chain sequence. This specimen belongs to a study of blood T cell repertoires in COVID-19. As for the study in general: The samples span acute and convalescent COVID-19 from the United States, Italy and Spain. Sources were T cells, B-cell-depleted T cells, or PBMCs; the material itself was cDNA or gDNA.

Source study methods: Nucleated cell counts were estimated from reference gene primer amplification. Data came from immunoSEQ multiplex PCR; TCRdb stores just in-frame clones and leaves some out. For V, J and clone size, that table is used; D and trimming come from the DNA. This table holds over 200,000 clones, roughly 85% found once. Germline lookup yields CDR1 GTSNPN and CDR2 SVGIG (reference sequence). This CDR3 comprises 15 residues. V lost 4 bases and J lost 7, with 23 bases in between. This sequence was found in a woman aged 70-85 years with active or convalescent COVID-19. The sequenced sample consisted of peripheral blood. This chain joins TRBV30 and TRBJ2-7; D remains unclear. The CDR3: CAWMKIPPPSGEQYF. For the CDR3, the DNA is TGTGCCTGGATGAAGATTCCCCCCCCCTCAGGAGAGCAGTACTTC.